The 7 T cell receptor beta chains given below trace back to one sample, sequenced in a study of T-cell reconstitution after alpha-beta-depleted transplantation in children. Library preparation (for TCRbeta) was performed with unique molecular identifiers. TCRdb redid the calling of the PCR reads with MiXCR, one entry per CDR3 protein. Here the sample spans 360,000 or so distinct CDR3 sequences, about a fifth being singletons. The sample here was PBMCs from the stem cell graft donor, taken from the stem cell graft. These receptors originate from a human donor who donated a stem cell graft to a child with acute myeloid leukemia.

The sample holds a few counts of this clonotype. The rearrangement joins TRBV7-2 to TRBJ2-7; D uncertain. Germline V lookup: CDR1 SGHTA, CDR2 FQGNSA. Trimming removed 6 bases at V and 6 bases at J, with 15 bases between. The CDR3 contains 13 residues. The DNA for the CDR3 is TGTGCCAGCAGAGTCGGCAGGAACAGCGAGCAGTACTTC. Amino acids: CASRVGRNSEQYF.

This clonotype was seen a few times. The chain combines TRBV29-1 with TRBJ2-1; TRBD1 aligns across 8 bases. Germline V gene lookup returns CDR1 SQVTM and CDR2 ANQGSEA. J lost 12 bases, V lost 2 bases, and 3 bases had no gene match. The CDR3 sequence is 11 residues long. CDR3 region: CSVELGQGQFF. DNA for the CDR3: TGCAGCGTTGAACTAGGACAGGGGCAGTTCTTC.

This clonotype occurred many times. The CDR3 region is CASSSSGRPTDTQYF. DNA for the CDR3: TGTGCCAGCAGCTCTAGCGGGAGGCCCACAGATACGCAGTATTTT. The chain recombines TRBV7-9 with TRBJ2-3; 11 positions match TRBD2. The germline V gene has CDR1 SEHNR and CDR2 FQNEAQ (reference sequence). J was trimmed by 2 bases and V by 4 bases; bases with no gene match: 2. CDR3 length: 15 residues.

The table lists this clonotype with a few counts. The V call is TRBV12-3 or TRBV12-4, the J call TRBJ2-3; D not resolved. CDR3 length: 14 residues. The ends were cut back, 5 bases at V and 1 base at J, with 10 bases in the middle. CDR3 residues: CASSPLLGTDTQYF. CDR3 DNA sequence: TGTGCCAGCAGTCCGCTCTTGGGCACAGATACGCAGTATTTT.

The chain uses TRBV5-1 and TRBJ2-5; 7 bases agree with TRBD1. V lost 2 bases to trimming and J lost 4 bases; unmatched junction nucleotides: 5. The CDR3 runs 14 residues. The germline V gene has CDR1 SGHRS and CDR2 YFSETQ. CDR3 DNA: TGCGCCAGCAGCTTTAGAGGGGGCGTAGAGACCCAGTACTTC. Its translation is CASSFRGGVETQYF. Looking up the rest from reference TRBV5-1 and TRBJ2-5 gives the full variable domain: KAGVTQTPRYLIKTRGQQVTLSCSPISGHRSVSWYQQTPGQGLQFLFEYFSETQRNKGNFPGRFSGRQFSNSRSEMNVSTLELGDSALYLCASSFRGGVETQYFGPGTRLLVL.

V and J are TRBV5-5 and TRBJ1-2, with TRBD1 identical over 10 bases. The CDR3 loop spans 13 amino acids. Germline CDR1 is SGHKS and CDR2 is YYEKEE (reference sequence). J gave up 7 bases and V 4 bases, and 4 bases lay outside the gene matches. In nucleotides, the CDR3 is TGTGCCAGCAGCGATGGACAGGGGGTTGGCTACACCTTC. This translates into CASSDGQGVGYTF.

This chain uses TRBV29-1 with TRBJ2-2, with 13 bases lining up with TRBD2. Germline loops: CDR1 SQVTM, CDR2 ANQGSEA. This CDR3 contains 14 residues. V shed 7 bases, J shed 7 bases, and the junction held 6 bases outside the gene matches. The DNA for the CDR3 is TGCAGCGCAGGGACTAGCGGGGTAGGCGGGGAGCTGTTTTTT. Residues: CSAGTSGVGGELFF.